This T cell receptor (beta chain) was profiled in a study of graft-versus-host responses after intestinal transplantation. Findings and limits, study-wide: Among recipient marrow samples, GvH clones were found; some appeared first in ileum or blood.

The protocol was immunoSEQ multiplex PCR, while the TCRdb copy is restricted to in-frame clones and leaves out a portion. The data contain under 20,000 clones, around 41% of them seen just once; the ten biggest clones take up roughly 3.6%. Between the trimmed V and J ends, which lost 4 bases and 6 bases, there was a span of 17 bases. This CDR3 has 15 amino acids. The germline V gene encodes CDR1 SGHKS and CDR2 YYEKEE (reference sequence). This clone was observed a few times. The authors seeded 200,000 CFSE-labeled responder cells together with 200,000 irradiated stimulator cells tagged with violet dye.

The gene calls are TRBV5-5 and TRBJ1-5; D gene unclear. The source material was alloreactive CD8+ T cells from a mixed lymphocyte reaction culture, sampled before intestinal transplant. Documented subset: CFSE-low proliferating T cells sorted from roughly six-day pre-transplant mixed lymphocyte reaction (GvH or HvG direction). This receptor was identified in a human patient who received an intestinal transplant. CDR3 nucleotides: TGTGCCAGCAGCACTGCTGGGGAGAGCGGTCAGCCCCAGCATTTT. This encodes CASSTAGESGQPQHF. Combining the CDR3 with reference TRBV5-5 and TRBJ1-5 gives the whole variable domain DAGVTQSPTHLIKTRGQQVTLRCSPISGHKSVSWYQQVLGQGPQFIFQYYEKEERGRGNFPDRFSARQFPNYSSELNVNALLLGDSALYLCASSTAGESGQPQHFGDGTRLSIL.